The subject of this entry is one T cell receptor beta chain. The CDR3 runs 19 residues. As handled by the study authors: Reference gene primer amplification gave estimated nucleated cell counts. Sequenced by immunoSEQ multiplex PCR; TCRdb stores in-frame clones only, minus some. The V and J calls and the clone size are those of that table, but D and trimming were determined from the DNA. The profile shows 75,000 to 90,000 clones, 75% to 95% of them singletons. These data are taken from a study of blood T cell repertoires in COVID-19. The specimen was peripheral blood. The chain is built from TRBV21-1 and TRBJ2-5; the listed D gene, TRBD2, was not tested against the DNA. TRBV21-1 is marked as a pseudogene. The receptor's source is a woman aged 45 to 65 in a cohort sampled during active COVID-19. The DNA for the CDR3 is TGTGCCAGCAGCAAAGCCTGGACTAGCGGCCTCACCAGCCCCGGGACCCAGTACTTC. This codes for CASSKAWTSGLTSPGTQYF.